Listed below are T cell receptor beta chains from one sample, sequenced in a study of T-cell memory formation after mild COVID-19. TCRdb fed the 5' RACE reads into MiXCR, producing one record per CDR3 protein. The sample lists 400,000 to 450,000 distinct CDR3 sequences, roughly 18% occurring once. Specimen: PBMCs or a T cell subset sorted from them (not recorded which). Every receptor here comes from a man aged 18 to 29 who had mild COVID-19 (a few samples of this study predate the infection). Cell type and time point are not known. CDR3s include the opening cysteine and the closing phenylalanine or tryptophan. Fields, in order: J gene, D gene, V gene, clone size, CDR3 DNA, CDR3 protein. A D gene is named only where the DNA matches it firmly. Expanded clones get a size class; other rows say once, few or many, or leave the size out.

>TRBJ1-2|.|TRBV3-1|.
TGTGCCAGCAGCCAAGATCACCGGGGAGATGGCTACACCTTC
CASSQDHRGDGYTF
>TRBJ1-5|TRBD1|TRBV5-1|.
TGCGCCAGCAGCTGGACCGACAGGGGGCCTAGCAATCAGCCCCAGCATTTT
CASSWTDRGPSNQPQHF
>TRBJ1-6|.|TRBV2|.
TGTGCCAGCAGTGGTAGGACAGCTACCTGGAATTGGGCCCTCCACTTT
CASSGRTATWNWALHF
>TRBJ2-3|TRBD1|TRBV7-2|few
TGTGCCAGCAGCTCAGGACAGGGGGACGATACGCAGTATTTT
CASSSGQGDDTQYF
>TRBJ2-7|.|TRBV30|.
TGTGCCTGGAGGGACAGTAACTACGAGCAGTACTTC
CAWRDSNYEQYF
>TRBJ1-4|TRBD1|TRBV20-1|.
TGCAGTTCGAAAACCACAGGGGTCGGTGAAAAACTGTTTTTT
CSSKTTGVGEKLFF
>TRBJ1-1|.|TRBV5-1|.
TGCGCCAGCAGCTTGGCACAGGGACTCTCTACTGAAGCTTTCTTT
CASSLAQGLSTEAFF
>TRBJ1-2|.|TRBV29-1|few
TGCAGCGTTGAAGGGCAGAAATATGGCTACACCTTC
CSVEGQKYGYTF
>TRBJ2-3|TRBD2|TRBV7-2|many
TGTGCCAGCAGCTTTGGAGCGGGGATGGCAGATACGCAGTATTTT
CASSFGAGMADTQYF
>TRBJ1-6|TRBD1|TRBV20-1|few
TGCAGTGCCGTCGATTGGACAGGGGGCTTAATGCCCCTCCACTTT
CSAVDWTGGLMPLHF
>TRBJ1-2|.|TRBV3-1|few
TGTGCCAGCAGTCGAATGCTAAACGGAGGCTACACCTTC
CASSRMLNGGYTF
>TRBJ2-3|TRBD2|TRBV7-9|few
TGTGCCAGCAGCTTAGGGCGCCAGGGAGGGACAGATACGCAGTATTTT
CASSLGRQGGTDTQYF
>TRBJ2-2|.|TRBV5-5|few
TGTGCCAGCACCCCCCTCAGTCTGAACACCGGGGAGCTGTTTTTT
CASTPLSLNTGELFF
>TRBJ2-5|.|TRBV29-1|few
TGCAGCTCGACCAGGGGGGGATGGCAAGAGACCCAGTACTTC
CSSTRGGWQETQYF
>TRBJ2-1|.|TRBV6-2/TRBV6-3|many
TGTGCCAGCAGTTATACAACGGATCACCCTCGGCAGTTCTTC
CASSYTTDHPRQFF
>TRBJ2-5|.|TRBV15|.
TGTGCCACCAGCAGAGGTAGGGGACTCGCAGAGACCCAGTACTTC
CATSRGRGLAETQYF
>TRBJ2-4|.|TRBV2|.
TGTGCCAGCTTCGGAGGGGCCCTAGCCAAAAACATTCAGTACTTC
CASFGGALAKNIQYF
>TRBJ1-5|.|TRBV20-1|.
TGCAGTGCTAGGTCGGGGGCAGCGAATCAGCCCCAGCATTTT
CSARSGAANQPQHF
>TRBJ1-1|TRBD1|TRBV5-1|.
TGCGCCAGCAGCTTGACAGGGGGCGGGAACACTGAAGCTTTCTTT
CASSLTGGGNTEAFF
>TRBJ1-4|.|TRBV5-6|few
TGTGCCAGCAGCGCGGGAACTCGCCTAAATGAAAAACTGTTTTTT
CASSAGTRLNEKLFF
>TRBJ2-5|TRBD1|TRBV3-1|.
TGTGCCAGCAGCTCGCGACAGGGCGAAGGAGAGACCCAGTACTTC
CASSSRQGEGETQYF
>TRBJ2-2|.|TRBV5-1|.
TGCGCCAGCAGCACGGACCCAGGACACAACGCGAACACCGGGGAGCTGTTTTTT
CASSTDPGHNANTGELFF
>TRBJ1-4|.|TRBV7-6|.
TGTGCCAGCAGCTTAGGCGTCACAGATGAAAAACTGTTTTTT
CASSLGVTDEKLFF
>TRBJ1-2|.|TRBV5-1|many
TGCGCCAGCAGCGTTCTTTTTGGTCAGATCTATGGCTACACCTTC
CASSVLFGQIYGYTF
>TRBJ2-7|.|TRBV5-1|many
TGCGCCAGCAGCTTTAATGAATACGAGCAGTACTTC
CASSFNEYEQYF
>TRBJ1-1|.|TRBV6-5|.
TGTGCCAGCAGGCCGACCTTGGGCGGCACTGAAGCTTTCTTT
CASRPTLGGTEAFF
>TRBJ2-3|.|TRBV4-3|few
TGCGCCAGCAGCCAAGAACATAGGCTTAGAGGACTACATAGCACAGATACGCAGTATTTT
CASSQEHRLRGLHSTDTQYF
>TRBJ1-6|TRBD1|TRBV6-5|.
TGTGCCAGCAGTTCCCCTCGGACAGGGGACAATTCACCCCTCCACTTT
CASSSPRTGDNSPLHF
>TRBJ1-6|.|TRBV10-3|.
TGTGCCATTGACCCTTGGATCAATAATTCACCCCTCCACTTT
CAIDPWINNSPLHF
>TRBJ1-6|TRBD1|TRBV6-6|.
TGTGCCAGTTTAGGAACCGGGACAGGGACTTCACCCCTCCACTTT
CASLGTGTGTSPLHF
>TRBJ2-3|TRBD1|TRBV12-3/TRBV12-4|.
TGTGCCAGCAGTTCTCCGGGACAGGGGGGAGATACGCAGTATTTT
CASSSPGQGGDTQYF
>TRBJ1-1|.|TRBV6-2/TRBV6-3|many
TGTGCCAGCAGTTACTCGAGAGCCGCTTTCTTT
CASSYSRAAFF
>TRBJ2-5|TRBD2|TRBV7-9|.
TGTGCCAGCAGCCAAGGGACTACCGGGGAAGAGACCCAGTACTTC
CASSQGTTGEETQYF
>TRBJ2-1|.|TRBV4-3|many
TGCGCCAGCAGCCAAATTAGCCCCCTAGCCGTGCATGAGCAGTTCTTC
CASSQISPLAVHEQFF
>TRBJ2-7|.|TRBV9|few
TGTGCCAGCAGCGCCGTCGGGGGGCTCTACGAGCAGTACTTC
CASSAVGGLYEQYF
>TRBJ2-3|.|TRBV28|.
TGTGCCAGCAGACAGACCGCAGGCACGCAGTATTTT
CASRQTAGTQYF
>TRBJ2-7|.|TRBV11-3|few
TGTGCCAGCAGCTTAGGGGCTAGCGTCGAGCAGTACTTC
CASSLGASVEQYF
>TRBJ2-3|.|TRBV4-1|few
TGCGCCAGCAGCCAAGCGGAGGCGGGGTGGGCGCAGTATTTT
CASSQAEAGWAQYF
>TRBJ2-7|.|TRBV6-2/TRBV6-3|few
TGTGCCAGCAGTTACTCGATCGGCGGGGGCCCCCACGAGCAGTACTTC
CASSYSIGGGPHEQYF
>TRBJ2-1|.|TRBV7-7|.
TGTGCCATCAGCTTATCGGGTGAGCAGTTCTTC
CAISLSGEQFF
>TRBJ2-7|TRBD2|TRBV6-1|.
TGTGCCAGCAGTGGAGGGATCCCTGGGGAGGGCTACGAGCAGTACTTC
CASSGGIPGEGYEQYF
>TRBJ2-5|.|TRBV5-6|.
TGTGCCAGCAGCTTAAGGGCACAGGGACAAAAAGAGACCCAGTACTTC
CASSLRAQGQKETQYF
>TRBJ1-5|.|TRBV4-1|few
TGCGCCAGCAGCCAAGAACCAGGGTATAGCAATCAGCCCCAGCATTTT
CASSQEPGYSNQPQHF
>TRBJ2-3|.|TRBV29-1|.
TGCAGCGTTGATTCAGGGGGCACAGATACGCAGTATTTT
CSVDSGGTDTQYF
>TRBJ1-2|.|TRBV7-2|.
TGTGCCAGCAAGGGGACGGCTAACTATGGCTACACCTTC
CASKGTANYGYTF
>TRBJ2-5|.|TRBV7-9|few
TGTGCCAGCAGCTTAATGATTGAGACCCAGTACTTC
CASSLMIETQYF
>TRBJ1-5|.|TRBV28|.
TGTGCCAGCAGTTCGGGGGCCTATAGCAATCAGCCCCAGCATTTT
CASSSGAYSNQPQHF
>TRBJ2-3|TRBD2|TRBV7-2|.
TGTGCCAGCAGCGTCGGGACTAGCGGGGGTGATACGCAGTATTTT
CASSVGTSGGDTQYF
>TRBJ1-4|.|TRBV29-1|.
TGCAGCGTTGAGACAGGTCGGGATGAAAAACTGTTTTTT
CSVETGRDEKLFF
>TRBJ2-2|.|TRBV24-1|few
TGTGCCACCATGCACAAGAACACCGGGGAGCTGTTTTTT
CATMHKNTGELFF
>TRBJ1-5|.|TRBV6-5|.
TGTGCCAGCAGTTACGTGGGGGGGAGCAATCAGCCCCAGCATTTT
CASSYVGGSNQPQHF
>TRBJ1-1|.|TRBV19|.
TGTGCCAGTATGAGGGTGGGAGGCACTGAAGCTTTCTTT
CASMRVGGTEAFF
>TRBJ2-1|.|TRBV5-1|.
TGCGCCAGCAGTGGGGGGGCCAGTTTCGATGAGCAGTTCTTC
CASSGGASFDEQFF
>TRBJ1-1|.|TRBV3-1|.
TGTGCCAGCAGCCAAGGAAGAGCGTCGGGTGAAGCTTTCTTT
CASSQGRASGEAFF
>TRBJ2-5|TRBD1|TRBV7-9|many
TGTGCCAGCAGCAACAGGGGGCAAGAGACCCAGTACTTC
CASSNRGQETQYF
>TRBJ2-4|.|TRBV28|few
TGTGCCAGCAGTTTAGGATCAGGGGCCATTCAGTACTTC
CASSLGSGAIQYF
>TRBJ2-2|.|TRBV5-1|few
TGCGCCAGCAGCTTACACGGGCCCACCGGGGAGCTGTTTTTT
CASSLHGPTGELFF
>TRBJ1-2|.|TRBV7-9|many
TGTGCCAGCAGCAGCTTTTTAGGGGGGGGACCGTACTTGTCTGGCTACACCTTC
CASSSFLGGGPYLSGYTF
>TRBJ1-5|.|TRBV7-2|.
TGTGCCAGCAGCTCGGACTATCAGCCCCAGCATTTT
CASSSDYQPQHF